This TCR beta chain came from a study of control samples from healthy donors and cancer patients. This CDR3 has 14 amino acids. Trimming left V 2 bases short and J 11 bases short, with 16 bases between. Per the germline V gene, CDR1 is ENHRY and CDR2 is SYGVKD. TCRdb's copy holds only in-frame clones and misses some; the assay was immunoSEQ multiplex PCR. The sample holds 71,000 or so clones, 85% to 90% seen once. V is TRBV10-3 and J is TRBJ1-5; D unresolved. The TCR sequence derives from a man between 60 and 70 years old with lung cancer. Sequencing was carried out using PBMCs. CDR3: CAISEVGSDRSQHF. CDR3 coding DNA: TGTGCCATCAGTGAGGTCGGATCCGATCGGTCCCAGCATTTT.